This T cell receptor beta chain comes out of a study of shared clonotypes between healthy human individuals. Comments on this clone: A far larger clone is one base from this, pointing to a likely read error.

The protocol was immunoSEQ multiplex PCR, while the TCRdb copy is restricted to in-frame clones and leaves out a portion. The profile shows roughly 1,100,000 clones, under 80% of them singletons. The clonotype was recovered from a man between 18 and 35 years old in good health. The sequenced sample was memory CD4+ T cells sorted from blood. Subset given: CD45RA-negative fraction.

The CDR3, as DNA: TGTGCCAGCAGCTTACTCGGGGGCAGGGGGGGCGAGCAGTACTTC. It specifies CASSLLGGRGGEQYF. The genes are TRBV7-2 and TRBJ2-7, with D perhaps assigned TRBD1 or TRBD2 (7 bases each). The V gene's germline CDR1 is SGHTA and CDR2 FQGNSA. The V and J ends lost 2 bases and 6 bases respectively, with 17 bases between them. This CDR3 spans 15 amino acids.